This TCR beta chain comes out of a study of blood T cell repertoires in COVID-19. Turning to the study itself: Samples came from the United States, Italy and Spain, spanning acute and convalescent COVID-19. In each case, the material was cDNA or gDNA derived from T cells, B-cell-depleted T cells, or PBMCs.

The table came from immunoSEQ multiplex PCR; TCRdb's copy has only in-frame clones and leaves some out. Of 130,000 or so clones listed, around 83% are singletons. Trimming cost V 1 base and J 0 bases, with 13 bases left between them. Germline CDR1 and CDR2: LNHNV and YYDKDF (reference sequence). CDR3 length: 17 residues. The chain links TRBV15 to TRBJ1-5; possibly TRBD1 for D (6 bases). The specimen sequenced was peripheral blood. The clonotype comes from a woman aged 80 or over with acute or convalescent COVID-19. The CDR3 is CATSRGTAFYSNQPQHF. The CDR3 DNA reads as TGTGCCACCAGCAGAGGGACAGCTTTTTATAGCAATCAGCCCCAGCATTTT.